This T cell receptor beta chain was captured by sequencing in a study of cytomegalovirus exposure and HLA in healthy donors. The study ran its PCR with 60 Vbeta and 13 Jbeta primers. Generated by immunoSEQ multiplex PCR, the TCRdb table keeps only in-frame clones and is missing some. The table includes tens of thousands of clones, around 81% detected once. Study outcomes and limitations: In vitro confirmation showed three CMV-associated chains to be CMV antigen specific. As a later analysis showed, several of the most significant clusters appeared to be linked to common viral pathogens. Segments of the TCR beta V type were, in most cases, productive about 87% or about 30% of the time in an earlier analysis.

This clone was counted between two and nine times. Its antigen is not known. Germline lookup yields CDR1 GTSNPN and CDR2 SVGIG (reference sequence). The CDR3 is 15 residues long. Trimming removed 3 bases from V and 3 bases from J; junction bases left unmatched: 10. Sequencing was carried out using PBMCs. This TCR was recovered from a man aged 50 to 60 in good health and CMV-seronegative. The chain has TRBV30 and TRBJ2-7, with 8 bases fitting TRBD1. CDR3 bases: TGTGCCTGGAGCGAGGGCAGGGGGCTCCACTACGAGCAGTACTTC. This encodes CAWSEGRGLHYEQYF.